This T cell receptor (beta chain) emerged from a study of shared clonotypes between healthy human individuals. Generated by immunoSEQ multiplex PCR, the TCRdb table keeps only in-frame clones and is missing some. The table shows about 2 million clones, with roughly 94% occurring only once. This clone was counted only a few times. One end of the junction varies from germline; a read error may be responsible. Only CD45RO-negative cells positively selected for CCR7 counted as naive CD8 cells, so terminally differentiated effector memory CD45RA+ cells were excluded. This CDR3 has 15 amino acids. Germline V gene data show CDR1 as SSHAT and CDR2 as FNYEAQ (reference sequence).

What was sequenced was naive CD8+ T cells sorted from blood. The source is a man between 18 and 35 years old in good health. The chain recombines TRBV7-7 with TRBJ2-5; 8 nucleotides agree with TRBD1. CDR3 in DNA: TGTGCTAGCAGCTCCCGGACAGGGCTCGGGGAGACCCAGTACTTC. Amino acids: CASSSRTGLGETQYF.